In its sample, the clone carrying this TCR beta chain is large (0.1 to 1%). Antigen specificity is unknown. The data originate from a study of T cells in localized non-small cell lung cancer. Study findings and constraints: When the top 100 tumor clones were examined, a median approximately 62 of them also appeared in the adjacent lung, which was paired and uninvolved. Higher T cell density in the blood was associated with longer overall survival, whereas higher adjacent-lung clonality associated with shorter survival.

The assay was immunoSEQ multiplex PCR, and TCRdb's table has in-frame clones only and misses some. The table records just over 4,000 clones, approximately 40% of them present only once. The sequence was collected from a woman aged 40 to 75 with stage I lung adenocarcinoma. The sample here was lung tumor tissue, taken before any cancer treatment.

CDR3 DNA sequence: TGTGCCAGCAGCCCCAGCTTATCAGTCGACAGGGGGAGCACTGAAGCTTTCTTT. This encodes CASSPSLSVDRGSTEAFF. V and J are TRBV11-3 and TRBJ1-1, with 9 bases matching TRBD1. The junction had 17 bases not matched to a gene; V was cut back by 5 bases and J by 4 bases. The germline V gene encodes CDR1 SGHNT and CDR2 YENEEA. The CDR3 covers 18 residues. The full variable domain, its missing parts supplied by reference TRBV11-3 and TRBJ1-1, is EAGVVQSPRYKIIEKKQPVAFWCNPISGHNTLYWYLQNLGQGPELLIRYENEEAVDDSQLPKDRFSAERLKGVDSTLKIQPAELGDSAVYLCASSPSLSVDRGSTEAFFGQGTRLTVV.